These 5 T cell receptor beta chains came from one sample sequenced in a study of response to subunit inactivated influenza vaccine. A single record per CDR3 protein comes from TCRdb applying MiXCR to the RT-PCR reads. The sample lists around 570,000 distinct CDR3 sequences, around 10% seen once, with about 10% in the top ten. This sample also appeared in a second study, on T cells expressing NK-cell markers. From that paper: UMIs accompanied the 5'RACE template switching by which TCR beta cDNA was made.

The sample was PBMCs from blood, taken on the day of vaccination. Receptors were obtained from a man aged 50 to 60 who received an inactivated influenza vaccine.

V is TRBV28 and J is TRBJ2-2, with D possibly TRBD2 on 6 matching bases. V was cut by 5 bases and J by 4 bases, with 11 bases left in between. There are 14 residues in the CDR3. CDR1 is MDHEN, CDR2 SYDVKM, per germline. The CDR3 bases are TGTGCCAGCAGTATGGCGGGGTTCACCGGGGAGCTGTTTTTT. Encoded protein: CASSMAGFTGELFF. Based on the CDR3 plus reference TRBV28 and TRBJ2-2, the full variable domain is DVKVTQSSRYLVKRTGEKVFLECVQDMDHENMFWYRQDPGLGLRLIYFSYDVKMKEKGDIPEGYSVSREKKERFSLILESASTNQTSMYLCASSMAGFTGELFFGEGSRLTVL.

This clonotype came up many times. The chain carries TRBV19 and TRBJ2-2; no definite D call. The CDR3 length is 15 residues. Trimming shortened V by 0 bases and J by 7 bases, and 12 bases separated the two germline ends. Germline CDR1 is LNHDA and CDR2 is SQIVND (reference sequence). As DNA, the CDR3 is TGTGCCAGTAGTATAGATCCGGTATGGCTCGGGGAGCTGTTTTTT. Translated: CASSIDPVWLGELFF. The whole variable domain, remainder taken from reference TRBV19 and TRBJ2-2, is DGGITQSPKYLFRKEGQNVTLSCEQNLNHDAMYWYRQDPGQGLRLIYYSQIVNDFQKGDIAEGYSVSREKKESFPLTVTSAQKNPTAFYLCASSIDPVWLGELFFGEGSRLTVL.

The chain is built from TRBV5-4 and TRBJ2-1; the match to TRBD1 covers 9 bases. The CDR3 totals 14 residues. V lost 4 bases and J lost 8; bases outside the gene matches: 7. Germline V gene lookup returns CDR1 SGHNT and CDR2 YYREEE (reference sequence). The CDR3 region is CASSAGTGRDEQFF. As DNA, the CDR3 is TGTGCCAGCAGCGCCGGGACAGGGCGGGATGAGCAGTTCTTC. The full variable domain, in which reference TRBV5-4 and TRBJ2-1 provide the parts outside the CDR3, is ETGVTQSPTHLIKTRGQQVTLRCSSQSGHNTVSWYQQALGQGPQFIFQYYREEENGRGNFPPRFSGLQFPNYSSELNVNALELDDSALYLCASSAGTGRDEQFFGPGTRLTVL.

The V call is TRBV20-1, the J call TRBJ2-1; TRBD2 aligns across 9 bases. Germline CDR1 and CDR2: DFQATT and SNEGSKA (reference sequence). V dropped 1 base and J dropped 6; count of bases not matched to a gene: 7. CDR3 size: 15 residues. The DNA for the CDR3 is TGCAGTGCTAGAGGGGTAGCGGGAGTCGTCAATGAGCAGTTCTTC. Protein product: CSARGVAGVVNEQFF.

Many counts were recorded for this clonotype. The genes are TRBV12-3 or TRBV12-4 and TRBJ2-4, with TRBD1 matching over 7 bases. This CDR3 spans 13 amino acids. Losses at the gene ends were 2 bases for V and 7 bases for J; bases not matched to a gene: 2. The CDR3 DNA sequence: TGTGCCAGCAGTTTATCACAGGGGAACATTCAGTACTTC. This translates into CASSLSQGNIQYF.